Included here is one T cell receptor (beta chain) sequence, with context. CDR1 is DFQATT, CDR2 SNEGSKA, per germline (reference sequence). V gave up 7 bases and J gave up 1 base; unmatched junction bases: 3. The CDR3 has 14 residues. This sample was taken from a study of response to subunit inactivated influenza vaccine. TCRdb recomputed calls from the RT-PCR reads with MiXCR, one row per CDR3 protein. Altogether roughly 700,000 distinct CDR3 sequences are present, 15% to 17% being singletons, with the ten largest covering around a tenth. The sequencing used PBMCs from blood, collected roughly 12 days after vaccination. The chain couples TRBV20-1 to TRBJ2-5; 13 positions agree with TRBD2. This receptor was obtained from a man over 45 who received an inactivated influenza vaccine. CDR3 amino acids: CSVGLAGSQETQYF. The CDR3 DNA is TGCAGTGTGGGACTAGCGGGAAGCCAAGAGACCCAGTACTTC.